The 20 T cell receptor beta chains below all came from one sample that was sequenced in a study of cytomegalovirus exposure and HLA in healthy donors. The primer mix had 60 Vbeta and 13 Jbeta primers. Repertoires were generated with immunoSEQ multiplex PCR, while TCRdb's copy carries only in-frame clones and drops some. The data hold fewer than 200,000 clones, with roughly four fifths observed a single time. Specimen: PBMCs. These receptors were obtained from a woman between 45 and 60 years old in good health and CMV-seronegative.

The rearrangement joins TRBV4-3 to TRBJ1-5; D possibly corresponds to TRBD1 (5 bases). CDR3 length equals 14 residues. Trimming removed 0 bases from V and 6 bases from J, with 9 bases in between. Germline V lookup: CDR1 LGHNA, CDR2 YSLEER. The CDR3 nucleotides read TGCGCCAGCAGCCAAGAACGCGGGACTCAGCCCCAGCATTTT. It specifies CASSQERGTQPQHF.

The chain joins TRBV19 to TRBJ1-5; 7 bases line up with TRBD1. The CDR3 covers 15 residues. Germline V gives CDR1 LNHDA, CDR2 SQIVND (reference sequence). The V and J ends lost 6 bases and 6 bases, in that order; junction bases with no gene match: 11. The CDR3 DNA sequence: TGTGCCAGTAGGAAAAAGGGGGCAGGGAGTCAGCCCCAGCATTTT. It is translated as CASRKKGAGSQPQHF.

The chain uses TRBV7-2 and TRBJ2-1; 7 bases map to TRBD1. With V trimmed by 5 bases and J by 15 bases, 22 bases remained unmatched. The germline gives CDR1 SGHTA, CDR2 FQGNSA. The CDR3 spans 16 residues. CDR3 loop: CASSTSSTGISSSSFF. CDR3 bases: TGTGCCAGCAGCACCTCATCGACAGGGATATCTTCTAGCTCGTTCTTC.

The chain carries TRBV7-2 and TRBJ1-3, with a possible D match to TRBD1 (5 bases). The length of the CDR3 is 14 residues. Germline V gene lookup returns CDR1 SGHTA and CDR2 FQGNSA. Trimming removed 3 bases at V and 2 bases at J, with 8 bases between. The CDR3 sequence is CASSFGGTGNTIYF. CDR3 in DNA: TGTGCCAGCAGCTTCGGGGGTACTGGAAACACCATATATTTT.

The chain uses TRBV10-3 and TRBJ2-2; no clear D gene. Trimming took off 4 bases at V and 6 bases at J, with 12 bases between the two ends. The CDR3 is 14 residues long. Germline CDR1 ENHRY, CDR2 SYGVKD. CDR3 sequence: CAISVQKLAGELFF. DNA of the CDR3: TGTGCCATCAGTGTACAGAAGCTGGCCGGGGAGCTGTTTTTT.

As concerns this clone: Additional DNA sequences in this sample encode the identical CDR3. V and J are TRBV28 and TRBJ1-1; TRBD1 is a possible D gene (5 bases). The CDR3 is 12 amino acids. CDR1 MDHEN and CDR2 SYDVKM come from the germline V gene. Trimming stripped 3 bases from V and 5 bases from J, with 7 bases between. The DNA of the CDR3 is TGTGCCAGCAGTTTGCGGGGGACTGAAGCTTTCTTT. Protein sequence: CASSLRGTEAFF.

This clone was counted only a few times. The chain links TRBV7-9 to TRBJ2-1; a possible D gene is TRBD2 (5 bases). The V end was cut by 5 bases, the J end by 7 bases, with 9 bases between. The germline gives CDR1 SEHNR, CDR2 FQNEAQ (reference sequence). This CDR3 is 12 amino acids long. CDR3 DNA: TGTGCCAGCAGCCCCCCGGGGAATGAGCAGTTCTTC. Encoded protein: CASSPPGNEQFF. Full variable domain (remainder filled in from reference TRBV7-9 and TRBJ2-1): DTGVSQNPRHKITKRGQNVTFRCDPISEHNRLYWYRQTLGQGPEFLTYFQNEAQLEKSRLLSDRFSAERPKGSFSTLEIQRTEQGDSAMYLCASSPPGNEQFFGPGTRLTVL.

The CDR3 loop reads CASGELPGQLYEQYF. The CDR3 DNA reads TGTGCCAGCGGAGAACTACCGGGACAGCTCTACGAGCAGTACTTC. V is TRBV2 and J is TRBJ2-7; TRBD1 matches 7 bases. Trimming cost V 8 bases and J 3 bases; bases outside gene matches: 13. CDR1 is SNHLY and CDR2 is FYNNEI in the germline V gene. The CDR3 is 15 residues long.

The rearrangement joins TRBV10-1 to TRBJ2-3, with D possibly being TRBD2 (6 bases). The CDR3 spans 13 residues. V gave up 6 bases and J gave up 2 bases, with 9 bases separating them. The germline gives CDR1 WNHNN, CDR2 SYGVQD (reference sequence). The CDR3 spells CASSGGNTDTQYF. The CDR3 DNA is TGCGCCAGCAGCGGAGGGAACACAGATACGCAGTATTTT.

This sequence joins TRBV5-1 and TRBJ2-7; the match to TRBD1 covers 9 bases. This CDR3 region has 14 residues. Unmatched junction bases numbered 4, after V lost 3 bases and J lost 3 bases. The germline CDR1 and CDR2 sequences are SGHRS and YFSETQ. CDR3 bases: TGCGCCAGCAGCTCGGGACAGGGTTACTACGAGCAGTACTTC. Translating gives CASSSGQGYYEQYF.

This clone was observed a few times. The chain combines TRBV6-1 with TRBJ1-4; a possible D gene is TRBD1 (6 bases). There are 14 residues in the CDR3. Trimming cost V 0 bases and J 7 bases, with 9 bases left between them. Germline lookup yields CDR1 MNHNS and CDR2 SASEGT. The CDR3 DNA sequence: TGTGCCAGCAGTGAAGCAAGGGGGTTTGAAAAACTGTTTTTT. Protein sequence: CASSEARGFEKLFF.

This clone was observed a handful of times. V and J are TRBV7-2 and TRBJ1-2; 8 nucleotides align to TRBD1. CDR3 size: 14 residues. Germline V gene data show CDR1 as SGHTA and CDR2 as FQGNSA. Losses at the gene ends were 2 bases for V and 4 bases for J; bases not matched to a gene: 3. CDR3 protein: CASSLRQGSYGYTF. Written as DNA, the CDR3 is TGTGCCAGCAGCTTAAGACAGGGGAGCTATGGCTACACCTTC. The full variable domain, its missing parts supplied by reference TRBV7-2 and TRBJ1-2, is GAGVSQSPSNKVTEKGKDVELRCDPISGHTALYWYRQSLGQGLEFLIYFQGNSAPDKSGLPSDRFSAERTGGSVSTLTIQRTQQEDSAVYLCASSLRQGSYGYTFGSGTRLTVV.

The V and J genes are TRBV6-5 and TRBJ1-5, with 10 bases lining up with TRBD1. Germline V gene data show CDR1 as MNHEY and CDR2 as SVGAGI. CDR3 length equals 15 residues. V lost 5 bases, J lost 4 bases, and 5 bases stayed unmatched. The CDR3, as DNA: TGTGCCAGCAGTGGGACAGGGGCCCAAAATCAGCCCCAGCATTTT. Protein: CASSGTGAQNQPQHF.

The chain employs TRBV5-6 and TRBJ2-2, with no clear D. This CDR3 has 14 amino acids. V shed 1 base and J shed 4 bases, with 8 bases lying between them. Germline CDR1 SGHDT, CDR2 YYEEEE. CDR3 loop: CASSLSSFTGELFF. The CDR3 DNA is TGTGCCAGCAGCTTGAGTAGTTTCACCGGGGAGCTGTTTTTT.

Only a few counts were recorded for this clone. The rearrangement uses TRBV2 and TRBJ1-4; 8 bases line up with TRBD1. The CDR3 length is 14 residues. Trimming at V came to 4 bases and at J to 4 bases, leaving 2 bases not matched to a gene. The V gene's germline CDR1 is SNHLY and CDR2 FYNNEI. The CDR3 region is CASSGTGFNEKLFF. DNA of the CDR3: TGTGCCAGCAGTGGGACAGGGTTTAATGAAAAACTGTTTTTT.

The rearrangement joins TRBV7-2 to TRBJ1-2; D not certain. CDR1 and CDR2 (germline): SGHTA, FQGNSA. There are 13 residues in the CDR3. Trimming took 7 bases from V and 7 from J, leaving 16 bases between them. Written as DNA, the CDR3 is TGTGCCAGCACCCGGGGAGGTGGGCCTGGCTACACCTTC. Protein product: CASTRGGGPGYTF.

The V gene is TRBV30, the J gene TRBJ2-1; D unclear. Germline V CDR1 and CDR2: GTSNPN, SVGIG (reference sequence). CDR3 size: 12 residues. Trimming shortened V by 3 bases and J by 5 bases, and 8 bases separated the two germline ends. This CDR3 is CAWRQDDNEQFF. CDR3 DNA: TGTGCCTGGAGGCAGGATGACAATGAGCAGTTCTTC.

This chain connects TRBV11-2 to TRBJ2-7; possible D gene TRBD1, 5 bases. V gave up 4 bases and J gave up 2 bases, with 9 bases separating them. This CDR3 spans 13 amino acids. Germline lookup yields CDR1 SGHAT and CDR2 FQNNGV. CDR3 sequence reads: CASSSRAAYEQYF. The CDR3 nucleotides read TGTGCCAGCAGCTCCAGGGCCGCCTACGAGCAGTACTTC.

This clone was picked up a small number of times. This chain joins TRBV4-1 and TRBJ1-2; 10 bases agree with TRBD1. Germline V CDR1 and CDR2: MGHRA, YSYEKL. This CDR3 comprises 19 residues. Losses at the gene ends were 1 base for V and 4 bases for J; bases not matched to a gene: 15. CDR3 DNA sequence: TGCGCCAGCAGCCAAGTCCCTGGCCTGACGGGACAGGGGTCCTATGGCTACACCTTC. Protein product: CASSQVPGLTGQGSYGYTF.

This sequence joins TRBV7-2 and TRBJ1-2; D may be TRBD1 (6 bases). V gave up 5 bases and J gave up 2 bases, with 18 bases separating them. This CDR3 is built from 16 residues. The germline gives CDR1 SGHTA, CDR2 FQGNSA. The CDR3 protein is CASSPGPGQQNYGYTF. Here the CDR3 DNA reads TGTGCCAGCAGCCCTGGCCCGGGACAACAAAACTATGGCTACACCTTC.